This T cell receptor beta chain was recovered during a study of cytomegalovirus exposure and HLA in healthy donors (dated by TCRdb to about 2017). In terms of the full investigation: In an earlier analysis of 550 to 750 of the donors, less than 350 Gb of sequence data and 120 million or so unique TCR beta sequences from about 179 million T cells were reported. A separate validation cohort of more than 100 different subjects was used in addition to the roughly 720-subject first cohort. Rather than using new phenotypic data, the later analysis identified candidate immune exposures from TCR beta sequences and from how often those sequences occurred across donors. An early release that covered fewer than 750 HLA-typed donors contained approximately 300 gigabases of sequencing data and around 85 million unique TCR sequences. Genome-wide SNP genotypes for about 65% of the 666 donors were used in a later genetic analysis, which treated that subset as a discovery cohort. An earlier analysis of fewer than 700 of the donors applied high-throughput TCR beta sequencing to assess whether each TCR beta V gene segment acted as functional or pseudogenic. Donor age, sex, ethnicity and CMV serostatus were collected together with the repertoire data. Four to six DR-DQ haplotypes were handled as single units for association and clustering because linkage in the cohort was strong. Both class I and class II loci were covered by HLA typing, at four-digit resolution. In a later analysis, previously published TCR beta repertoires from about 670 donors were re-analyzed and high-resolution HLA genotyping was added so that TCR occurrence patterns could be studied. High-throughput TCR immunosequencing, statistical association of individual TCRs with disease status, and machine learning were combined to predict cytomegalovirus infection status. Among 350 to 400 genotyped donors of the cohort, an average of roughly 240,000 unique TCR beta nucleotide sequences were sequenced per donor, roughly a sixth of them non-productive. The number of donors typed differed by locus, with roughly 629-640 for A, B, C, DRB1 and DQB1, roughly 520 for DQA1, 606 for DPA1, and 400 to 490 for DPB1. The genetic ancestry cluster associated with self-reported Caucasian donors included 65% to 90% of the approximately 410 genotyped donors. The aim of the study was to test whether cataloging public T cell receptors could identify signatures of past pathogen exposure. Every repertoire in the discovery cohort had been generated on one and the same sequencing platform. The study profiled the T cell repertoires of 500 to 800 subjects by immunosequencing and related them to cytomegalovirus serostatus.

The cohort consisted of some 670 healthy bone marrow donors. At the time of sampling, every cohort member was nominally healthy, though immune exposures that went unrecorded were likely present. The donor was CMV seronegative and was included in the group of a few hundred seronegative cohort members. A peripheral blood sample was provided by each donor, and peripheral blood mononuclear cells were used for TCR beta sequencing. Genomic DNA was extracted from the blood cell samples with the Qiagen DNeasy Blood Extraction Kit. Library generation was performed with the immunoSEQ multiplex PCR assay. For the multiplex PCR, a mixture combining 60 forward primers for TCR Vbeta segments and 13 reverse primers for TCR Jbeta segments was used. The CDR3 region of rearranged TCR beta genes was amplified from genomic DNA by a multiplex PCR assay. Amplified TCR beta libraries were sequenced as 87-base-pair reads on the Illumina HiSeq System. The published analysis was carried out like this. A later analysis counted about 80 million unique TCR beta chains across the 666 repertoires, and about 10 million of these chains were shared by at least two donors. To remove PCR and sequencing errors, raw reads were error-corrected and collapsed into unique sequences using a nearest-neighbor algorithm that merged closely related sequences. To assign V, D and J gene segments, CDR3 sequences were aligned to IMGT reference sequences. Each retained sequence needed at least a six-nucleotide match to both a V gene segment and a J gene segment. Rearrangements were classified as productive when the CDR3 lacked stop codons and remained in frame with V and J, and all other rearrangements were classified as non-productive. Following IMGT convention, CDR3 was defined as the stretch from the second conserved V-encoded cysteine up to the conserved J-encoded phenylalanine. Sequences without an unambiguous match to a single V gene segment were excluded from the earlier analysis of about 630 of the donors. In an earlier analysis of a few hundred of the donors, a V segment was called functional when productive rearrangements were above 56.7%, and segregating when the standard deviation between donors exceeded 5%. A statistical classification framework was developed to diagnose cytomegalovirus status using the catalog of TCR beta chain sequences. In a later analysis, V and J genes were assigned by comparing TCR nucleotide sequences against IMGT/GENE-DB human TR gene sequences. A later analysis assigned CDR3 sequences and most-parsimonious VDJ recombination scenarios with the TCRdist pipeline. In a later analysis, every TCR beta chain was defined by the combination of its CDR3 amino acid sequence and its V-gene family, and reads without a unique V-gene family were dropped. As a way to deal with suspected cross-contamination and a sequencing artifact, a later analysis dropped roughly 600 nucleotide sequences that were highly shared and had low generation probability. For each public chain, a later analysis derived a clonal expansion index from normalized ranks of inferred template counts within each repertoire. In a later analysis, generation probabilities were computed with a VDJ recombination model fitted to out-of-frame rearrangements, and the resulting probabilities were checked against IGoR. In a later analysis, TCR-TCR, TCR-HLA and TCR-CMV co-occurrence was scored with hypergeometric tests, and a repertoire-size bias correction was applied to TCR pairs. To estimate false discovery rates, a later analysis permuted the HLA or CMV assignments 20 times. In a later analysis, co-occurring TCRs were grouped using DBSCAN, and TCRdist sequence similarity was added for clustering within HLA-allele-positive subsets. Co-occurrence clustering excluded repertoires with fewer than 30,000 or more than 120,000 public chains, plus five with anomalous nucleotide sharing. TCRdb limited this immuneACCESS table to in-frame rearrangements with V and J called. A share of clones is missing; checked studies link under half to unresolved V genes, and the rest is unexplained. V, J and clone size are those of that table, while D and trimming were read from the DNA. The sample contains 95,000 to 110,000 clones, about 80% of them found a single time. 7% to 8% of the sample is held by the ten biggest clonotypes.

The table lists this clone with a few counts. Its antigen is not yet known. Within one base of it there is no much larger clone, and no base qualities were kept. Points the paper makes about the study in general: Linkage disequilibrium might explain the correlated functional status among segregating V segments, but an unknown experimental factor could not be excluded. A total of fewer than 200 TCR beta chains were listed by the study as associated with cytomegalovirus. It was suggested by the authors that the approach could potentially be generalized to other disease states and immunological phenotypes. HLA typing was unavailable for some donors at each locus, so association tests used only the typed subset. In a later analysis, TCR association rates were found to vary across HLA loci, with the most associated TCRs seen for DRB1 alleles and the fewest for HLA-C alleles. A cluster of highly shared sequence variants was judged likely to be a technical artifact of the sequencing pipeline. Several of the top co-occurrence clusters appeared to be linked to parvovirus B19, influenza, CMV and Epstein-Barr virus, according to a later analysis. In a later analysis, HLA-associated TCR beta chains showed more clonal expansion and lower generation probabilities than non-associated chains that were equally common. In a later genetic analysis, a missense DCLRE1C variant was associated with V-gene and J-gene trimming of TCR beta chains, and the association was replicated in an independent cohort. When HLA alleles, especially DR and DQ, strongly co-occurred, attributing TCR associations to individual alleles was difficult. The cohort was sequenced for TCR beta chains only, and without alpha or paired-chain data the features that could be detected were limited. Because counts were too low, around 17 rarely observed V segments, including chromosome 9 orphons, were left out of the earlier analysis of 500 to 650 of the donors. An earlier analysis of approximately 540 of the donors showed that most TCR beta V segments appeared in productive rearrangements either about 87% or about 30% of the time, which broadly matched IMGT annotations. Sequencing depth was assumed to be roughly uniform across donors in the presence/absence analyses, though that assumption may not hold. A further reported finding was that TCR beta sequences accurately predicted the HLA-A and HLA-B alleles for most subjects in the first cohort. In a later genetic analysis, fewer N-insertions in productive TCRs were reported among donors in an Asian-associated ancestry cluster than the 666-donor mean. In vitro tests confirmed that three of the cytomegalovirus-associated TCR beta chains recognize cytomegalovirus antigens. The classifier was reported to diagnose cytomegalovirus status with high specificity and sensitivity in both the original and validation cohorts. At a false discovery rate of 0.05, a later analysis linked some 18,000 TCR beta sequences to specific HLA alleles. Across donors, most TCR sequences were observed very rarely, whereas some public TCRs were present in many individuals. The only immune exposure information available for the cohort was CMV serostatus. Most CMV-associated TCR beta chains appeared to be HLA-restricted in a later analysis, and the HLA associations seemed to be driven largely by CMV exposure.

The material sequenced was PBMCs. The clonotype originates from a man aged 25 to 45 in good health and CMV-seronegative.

The encoded CDR3 is CAIRRLEDNEQFF. The nucleotides are TGTGCCATCAGGCGACTAGAAGACAATGAGCAGTTCTTC. The rearrangement combines TRBV10-3 with TRBJ2-1; TRBD2 could be the D gene, as 6 bases match. The CDR3 numbers 13 residues from cysteine through phenylalanine. The kept DNA is CDR3 alone, 39 bases in frame from the first base. CDR1 and CDR2 (ENHRY, SYGVKD) derive from the germline V gene. V is clipped by 6 bases and J by 5 bases, and the sequence between their germline boundaries is 11 bases long.